The 24 T cell receptor beta chains listed next were all sequenced from one sample in a study of cytomegalovirus exposure and HLA in healthy donors. Sequenced by immunoSEQ multiplex PCR; TCRdb stores in-frame clones only, minus some. The sample includes over 45,000 clones, approximately 85% of them seen just once. The sequencing sample was made of PBMCs. The source is a woman aged 30 to 39 in good health and CMV-seronegative.

The rearrangement links TRBV15 to TRBJ2-5; 9 nucleotides align to TRBD1. V shed 6 bases and J 5 bases; nucleotides not matched to a gene: 7. CDR1 and CDR2 (germline): LNHNV, YYDKDF (reference sequence). The CDR3 covers 14 residues. CDR3 coding DNA: TGTGCCACCAGTTGGGACAGGGTTGGCGAGACCCAGTACTTC. This translates into CATSWDRVGETQYF.

The chain recombines TRBV19 with TRBJ1-3; 8 nucleotides agree with TRBD1. The CDR3 is made up of 15 amino acids. V lost 6 bases and J lost 2; bases outside the gene matches: 6. The germline V gene has CDR1 LNHDA and CDR2 SQIVND (reference sequence). CDR3 DNA sequence: TGTGCCAGTAGCACGGACAGGGCGGCTGGAAACACCATATATTTT. Translation gives CASSTDRAAGNTIYF.

This clone was seen just once. The chain joins TRBV27 to TRBJ2-3; 7 nucleotides align to TRBD1. The junction had 10 bases not matched to a gene; V was cut back by 7 bases and J by 0 bases. Germline V gene data show CDR1 as MNHEY and CDR2 as SMNVEV (reference sequence). CDR3 length: 16 residues. Here the CDR3 reads CASTKDRDPSTDTQYF. In nucleotides, the CDR3 is TGTGCCAGCACCAAAGACAGGGACCCTAGCACAGATACGCAGTATTTT.

The chain joins TRBV6-5 to TRBJ1-2, with TRBD1 identical over 12 bases. Germline assignment: CDR1 MNHEY and CDR2 SVGAGI. The CDR3 has 16 amino acids. Trimming at V came to 0 bases and at J to 4 bases, leaving 3 bases not matched to a gene. CDR3 nucleotide sequence: TGTGCCAGCAGTTACTCGGGGACAGGGGGCAGCTATGGCTACACCTTC. It specifies CASSYSGTGGSYGYTF.

This rearrangement joins TRBV18 to TRBJ2-7; tentative D call: TRBD1 (5 bases). Looked up from germline, CDR1 is KGHSH and CDR2 is LQKENI. The CDR3 runs 17 residues. Trimming shortened V by 2 bases and J by 2 bases, and 19 bases separated the two germline ends. CDR3 amino acids: CASSPKIGANRPYEQYF. The CDR3 DNA is TGTGCCAGCTCACCAAAGATAGGGGCGAATCGCCCCTACGAGCAGTACTTC.

The V call is TRBV27, the J call TRBJ2-7, with D tentatively TRBD2 (5 bases). Germline CDR1 reads MNHEY; CDR2 reads SMNVEV (reference sequence). The CDR3 spans 15 residues. Deletions cut 7 bases from V and 2 bases from J, with 18 bases between. CDR3: CASTRYGNGAYEQYF. CDR3 sequence (DNA): TGTGCCAGCACCCGCTACGGGAATGGGGCCTACGAGCAGTACTTC.

The V and J genes are TRBV6-5 and TRBJ2-1; D ambiguous. V was pared by 7 bases and J by 0 bases, with 10 bases between. CDR1 is MNHEY and CDR2 is SVGAGI in the germline V gene. The CDR3 is 14 residues long. CDR3 amino acids: CASIRSSSYNEQFF. The CDR3 DNA reads as TGTGCCAGCATTCGATCTAGCTCCTACAATGAGCAGTTCTTC.

The rearrangement joins TRBV15 to TRBJ2-5; 7 bases match TRBD2. With 5 bases clipped from V and 5 bases from J, the junction kept 11 bases outside the gene matches. Germline loops: CDR1 LNHNV, CDR2 YYDKDF (reference sequence). The CDR3 is 15 residues long. The CDR3 sequence: CATSGYGRSGETQYF. CDR3 coding DNA: TGTGCCACCAGCGGGTACGGGAGGTCGGGTGAGACCCAGTACTTC.

The J gene is TRBJ2-1, the V gene TRBV6-1; D ambiguous. The CDR3 runs 16 residues. V lost 4 bases and J 0 bases, leaving 13 bases between the germline ends. Germline-derived CDR1 and CDR2 are MNHNS and SASEGT. CDR3 in amino acids: CASSVSYSSSYNEQFF. In DNA form, the CDR3 reads TGTGCCAGCAGTGTTAGCTACTCAAGCTCCTACAATGAGCAGTTCTTC.

This chain links TRBV28 with TRBJ2-7; TRBD2 is a possible D gene (5 bases). Germline V CDR1 and CDR2: MDHEN, SYDVKM. This CDR3 spans 12 amino acids. V gave up 3 bases and J gave up 4 bases, with 7 bases separating them. CDR3 DNA: TGTGCCAGCAGTTTGGGAGTATACGAGCAGTACTTC. Amino acids: CASSLGVYEQYF.

The chain couples TRBV7-2 to TRBJ2-7; 14 bases align to TRBD2. V dropped 0 bases and J dropped 0; count of bases not matched to a gene: 1. CDR3 length equals 17 residues. Germline-derived CDR1 and CDR2 are SGHTA and FQGNSA. CDR3 in amino acids: CASSLAGTSGSSYEQYF. The CDR3 bases are TGTGCCAGCAGCTTAGCCGGGACTAGCGGGAGCTCCTACGAGCAGTACTTC.

The chain is built from TRBV2 and TRBJ1-1; the D is unclear. This CDR3 comprises 14 residues. V dropped 7 bases and J dropped 0 bases, with 12 bases sitting between them. CDR1 is SNHLY, CDR2 FYNNEI, per germline. The CDR3 reads CASIPNTLNTEAFF. The DNA of the CDR3 is TGTGCCAGCATTCCGAATACATTGAACACTGAAGCTTTCTTT.

This chain uses TRBV30 with TRBJ1-2; 7 nucleotides align to TRBD1. J gave up 8 bases and V 0 bases, and 9 bases lay outside the gene matches. The CDR3 length is 14 residues. Germline loops: CDR1 GTSNPN, CDR2 SVGIG (reference sequence). The CDR3 DNA is TGTGCCTGGAGTGTACTGGGCCTAGGGGGCGGCTACACCTTC. Residues: CAWSVLGLGGGYTF.

The J gene is TRBJ2-5, the V gene TRBV5-1, with 8 bases that match TRBD2. There are 16 residues in the CDR3. V shed 4 bases and J 3 bases; nucleotides not matched to a gene: 11. The germline gives CDR1 SGHRS, CDR2 YFSETQ. The CDR3 DNA sequence: TGCGCCAGCAGCCCCTCTCGTCGGGAGGGCGAAGAGACCCAGTACTTC. Translation gives CASSPSRREGEETQYF.

To note about this clone: Other nucleotide sequences in the sample specify the same CDR3. The V and J genes are TRBV11-2 and TRBJ1-1, with 7 bases matching TRBD1. The CDR3 totals 12 residues. Germline CDR1 SGHAT, CDR2 FQNNGV. V lost 5 bases to trimming and J lost 5 bases; unmatched junction nucleotides: 2. CDR3 DNA: TGTGCCAGCAGCCTCAGGGGGACTGAAGCTTTCTTT. Amino acid sequence: CASSLRGTEAFF.

The chain carries TRBV19 and TRBJ2-7; perhaps TRBD1 as D (6 bases). The CDR3 length is 13 residues. The V and J ends lost 3 bases and 3 bases respectively, with 9 bases between them. Germline V gives CDR1 LNHDA, CDR2 SQIVND (reference sequence). Here the CDR3 reads CASSMRGHYEQYF. The CDR3 coding sequence is TGTGCCAGTAGTATGAGGGGACACTACGAGCAGTACTTC.

The chain combines TRBV6-5 with TRBJ2-5, with 8 positions matching TRBD2. The J segment lost 5 bases and the V segment lost 7 bases, leaving 9 bases of the junction unmatched. This CDR3 spans 14 amino acids. Germline V lookup: CDR1 MNHEY, CDR2 SVGAGI. The CDR3 spells CASTGRGARETQYF. Here the CDR3 DNA reads TGTGCCAGCACCGGGAGGGGGGCGAGGGAGACCCAGTACTTC.

A word on this clone: One junction end does not reproduce the germline sequence, and a read error may be involved. The V gene is TRBV7-3, the J gene TRBJ2-2, with TRBD1 matching over 7 bases. Germline CDR1 SGHTA, CDR2 FQGTGA. The CDR3 contains 15 residues. CDR3 residues: CASSVTTGATGELFF. The CDR3 coding sequence is TGTGCCAGCAGCGTAACTACAGGGGCCACCGGGGAGCTGTTTTTT.

The V call is TRBV7-9, the J call TRBJ2-1, with D possibly matching TRBD2 (6 bases). Germline CDR1 is SEHNR and CDR2 is FQNEAQ (reference sequence). Trimming removed 5 bases from V and 7 bases from J, with 9 bases in between. This CDR3 contains 12 residues. The CDR3 reads CASSASGNEQFF. CDR3 coding DNA: TGTGCCAGCAGCGCCAGCGGGAATGAGCAGTTCTTC.

V is TRBV27 and J is TRBJ2-5, with 7 bases matching TRBD2. Germline V gene sequence: CDR1 MNHEY, CDR2 SMNVEV (reference sequence). This CDR3 has 16 amino acids. Unmatched junction bases numbered 17, after V lost 8 bases and J lost 5 bases. CDR3 sequence reads: CASLQRAGAPHETQYF. The CDR3 DNA follows: TGTGCCAGCCTCCAAAGGGCGGGAGCCCCCCACGAGACCCAGTACTTC.

The V gene is TRBV6-5, the J gene TRBJ2-3; TRBD2 aligns across 8 bases. The CDR3 is 14 residues long. V was pared by 6 bases and J by 2 bases, with 4 bases of the junction left unmatched. In germline, CDR1 is MNHEY, CDR2 SVGAGI. CDR3 loop: CASSLSGNTDTQYF. CDR3 in DNA: TGTGCCAGCAGCCTTAGCGGGAACACAGATACGCAGTATTTT.

The V and J genes are TRBV6-5 and TRBJ2-1; 7 bases align to TRBD2. V lost 4 bases, J lost 4 bases, and 10 bases stayed unmatched. This CDR3 spans 16 amino acids. The germline gives CDR1 MNHEY, CDR2 SVGAGI. CDR3 DNA: TGTGCCAGCAGTTTCGACGCCGGGACTAATTACAATGAGCAGTTCTTC. Translation: CASSFDAGTNYNEQFF.

The CDR3 coding sequence is TGTGCCAGCAGCTTAGCTCATAGCAATCAGCCCCAGCATTTT. Translation gives CASSLAHSNQPQHF. V and J are TRBV7-2 and TRBJ1-5; D unresolved. CDR1 SGHTA and CDR2 FQGNSA come from the germline V gene. V gave up 0 bases and J gave up 0 bases, with 3 bases separating them. The CDR3 covers 14 residues.

The V gene is TRBV9, the J gene TRBJ2-1; D gene unclear. There are 12 residues in the CDR3. From germline, CDR1 is SGDLS and CDR2 YYNGEE. V was cut by 0 bases and J by 7 bases, with 5 bases left in between. The CDR3 spells CASSVGANEQFF. The CDR3 DNA sequence: TGTGCCAGCAGCGTAGGGGCAAATGAGCAGTTCTTC.